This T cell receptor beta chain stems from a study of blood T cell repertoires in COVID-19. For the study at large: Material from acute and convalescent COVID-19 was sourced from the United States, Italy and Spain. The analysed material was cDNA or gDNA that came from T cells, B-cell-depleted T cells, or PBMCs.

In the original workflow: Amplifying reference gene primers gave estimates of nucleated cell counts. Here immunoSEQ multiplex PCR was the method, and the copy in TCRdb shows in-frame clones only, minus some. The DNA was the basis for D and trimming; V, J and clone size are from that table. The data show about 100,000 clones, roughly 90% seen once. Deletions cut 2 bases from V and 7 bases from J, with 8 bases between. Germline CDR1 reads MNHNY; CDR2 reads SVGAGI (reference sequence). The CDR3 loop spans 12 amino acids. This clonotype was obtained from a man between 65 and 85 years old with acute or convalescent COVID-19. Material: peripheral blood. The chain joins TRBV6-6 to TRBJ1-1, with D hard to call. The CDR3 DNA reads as TGTGCCAGCAGTTACGGTCCTAATGAAGCTTTCTTT. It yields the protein CASSYGPNEAFF.